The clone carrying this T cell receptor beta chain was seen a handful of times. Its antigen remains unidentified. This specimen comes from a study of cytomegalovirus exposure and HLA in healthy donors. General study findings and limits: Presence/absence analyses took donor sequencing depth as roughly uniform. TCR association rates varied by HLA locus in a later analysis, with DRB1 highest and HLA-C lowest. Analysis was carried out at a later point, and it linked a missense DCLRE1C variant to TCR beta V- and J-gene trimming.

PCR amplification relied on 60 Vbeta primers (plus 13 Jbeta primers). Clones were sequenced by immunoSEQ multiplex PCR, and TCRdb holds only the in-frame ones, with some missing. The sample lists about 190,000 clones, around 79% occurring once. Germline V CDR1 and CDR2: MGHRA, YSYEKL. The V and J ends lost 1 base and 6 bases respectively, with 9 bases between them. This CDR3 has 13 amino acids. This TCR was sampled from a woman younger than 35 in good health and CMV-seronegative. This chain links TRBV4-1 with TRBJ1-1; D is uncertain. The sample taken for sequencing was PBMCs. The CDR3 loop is CASSQAMAPEAFF. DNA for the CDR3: TGCGCCAGCAGCCAAGCAATGGCCCCTGAAGCTTTCTTT.